Shown below are 22 T cell receptor beta chains from a single sample sequenced in a study of cytomegalovirus exposure and HLA in healthy donors. PCR primers comprised 60 Vbeta and 13 Jbeta primers. Clones were read by immunoSEQ multiplex PCR, and TCRdb kept only the in-frame ones, dropping some. The data contain fewer than 150,000 clones, more than 70% of them singletons. The specimen sequenced was PBMCs. These receptors were taken from a woman aged 50 to 65 in good health and CMV-seronegative.

The chain's CDR3 is CASSRGTVNYGYTF. The CDR3 DNA follows: TGCGCCAGCAGCCGCGGGACAGTAAACTATGGCTACACCTTC. The chain carries TRBV5-1 and TRBJ1-2; 7 positions match TRBD1. Germline loops: CDR1 SGHRS, CDR2 YFSETQ. CDR3 length equals 14 residues. With 4 bases clipped from V and 2 bases from J, the junction kept 5 bases outside the gene matches. The whole variable domain, filled in from reference TRBV5-1 and TRBJ1-2, reads KAGVTQTPRYLIKTRGQQVTLSCSPISGHRSVSWYQQTPGQGLQFLFEYFSETQRNKGNFPGRFSGRQFSNSRSEMNVSTLELGDSALYLCASSRGTVNYGYTFGSGTRLTVV.

The J gene is TRBJ2-3, the V gene TRBV30, with 10 bases lining up with TRBD2. J gave up 1 base and V 5 bases, and 0 bases lay outside the gene matches. The CDR3 has 13 amino acids. Germline CDR1 and CDR2: GTSNPN and SVGIG (reference sequence). This CDR3 reads CAWGTSGTDTQYF. Here the CDR3 DNA reads TGTGCCTGGGGGACTAGCGGCACAGATACGCAGTATTTT.

CDR3 in DNA: TGTGCCAGCAGCCCGAGGGGCTCCGGGACAGAACAAGAGACCCAGTACTTC. The encoded protein is CASSPRGSGTEQETQYF. This chain links TRBV4-2 with TRBJ2-5, with 7 bases identical to TRBD1. The CDR3 runs 17 residues. The germline gives CDR1 LGHNA, CDR2 YNFKEQ. The V and J ends lost 4 bases and 2 bases, in that order; junction bases with no gene match: 13.

The rearrangement links TRBV13 to TRBJ1-1; TRBD1 agrees at 11 bases. Germline V gene sequence: CDR1 PRHDT, CDR2 FYEKMQ (reference sequence). J was trimmed by 4 bases and V by 0 bases; bases with no gene match: 4. The CDR3 runs 16 residues. In DNA form, the CDR3 reads TGTGCCAGCAGCTTAGGCTGGGACAGGGGGGGCACTGAAGCTTTCTTT. It translates to CASSLGWDRGGTEAFF.

The chain carries TRBV13 and TRBJ1-5; the D is unclear. The CDR3 is made up of 16 amino acids. V gave up 4 bases and J gave up 3 bases, with 16 bases separating them. The germline V gene encodes CDR1 PRHDT and CDR2 FYEKMQ (reference sequence). The DNA of the CDR3 is TGTGCCAGCAGCTGGCCCGAGGGTAATACCAATCAGCCCCAGCATTTT. This sequence encodes CASSWPEGNTNQPQHF.

The gene calls are TRBV6-5 and TRBJ2-6, with D possibly matching TRBD1 (7 bases). CDR1 MNHEY and CDR2 SVGAGI come from the germline V gene. Trimming took off 6 bases at V and 4 bases at J, with 13 bases between the two ends. The CDR3 consists of 15 residues. Here the CDR3 reads CASSPRGRGANVLTF. CDR3 in DNA: TGTGCCAGCAGCCCCAGGGGGAGGGGGGCCAACGTCCTGACTTTC.

J is TRBJ1-1 and V is TRBV7-9, with TRBD1 matching over 7 bases. The CDR3 consists of 14 residues. Germline trimming cut 5 bases from V and 4 bases from J; bases unmatched to any gene: 7. Germline loops: CDR1 SEHNR, CDR2 FQNEAQ (reference sequence). The CDR3 reads CASSADREITEAFF. CDR3 bases: TGTGCCAGCAGCGCAGACAGGGAGATCACTGAAGCTTTCTTT.

The V gene is TRBV5-4, the J gene TRBJ1-2; 7 positions agree with TRBD1. Losses at the gene ends were 4 bases for V and 8 bases for J; bases not matched to a gene: 20. CDR1 is SGHNT and CDR2 is YYREEE in the germline V gene (reference sequence). This CDR3 region has 17 residues. The CDR3 here is CASSPKVGQPNYYGYTF. The CDR3 bases are TGTGCCAGCAGCCCCAAAGTGGGACAGCCGAATTATTACGGCTACACCTTC. The full variable domain, completed using reference TRBV5-4 and TRBJ1-2, is ETGVTQSPTHLIKTRGQQVTLRCSSQSGHNTVSWYQQALGQGPQFIFQYYREEENGRGNFPPRFSGLQFPNYSSELNVNALELDDSALYLCASSPKVGQPNYYGYTFGSGTRLTVV.

V and J are TRBV19 and TRBJ1-4, with 10 bases lining up with TRBD1. This CDR3 comprises 14 residues. CDR1 is LNHDA and CDR2 is SQIVND in the germline V gene (reference sequence). Unmatched junction bases numbered 10, after V lost 7 bases and J lost 11 bases. CDR3 coding DNA: TGTGCCAGTACCCCCGCGACAGGGGGCGGGAAACTGTTTTTT. Translating it yields CASTPATGGGKLFF. Based on the CDR3 plus reference TRBV19 and TRBJ1-4, the full variable domain is DGGITQSPKYLFRKEGQNVTLSCEQNLNHDAMYWYRQDPGQGLRLIYYSQIVNDFQKGDIAEGYSVSREKKESFPLTVTSAQKNPTAFYLCASTPATGGGKLFFGSGTQLSVL.

This clone was found once. The CDR3: CASSLESRTDTQYF. The CDR3 DNA reads TGCGCCAGCAGCTTGGAGAGCAGGACAGATACGCAGTATTTT. This chain uses TRBV5-1 with TRBJ2-3; D uncertain. CDR1 and CDR2 (germline): SGHRS, YFSETQ. The V and J ends lost 0 bases and 3 bases respectively, with 8 bases between them. CDR3 length equals 14 residues.

V gene TRBV28 combines with J gene TRBJ1-1; D perhaps matches TRBD1 (6 bases). The CDR3 sequence is 15 residues long. Deletions cut 4 bases from V and 0 bases from J, with 12 bases between. Germline CDR1 and CDR2: MDHEN and SYDVKM. In DNA form, the CDR3 reads TGTGCCAGCAGTTCTTGGGACACGGTGAACACTGAAGCTTTCTTT. Its translation is CASSSWDTVNTEAFF.

About this clone: The junction departs from germline at one end; a sequencing error may be responsible. The chain is built from TRBV7-7 and TRBJ2-7; D is ambiguous. The CDR3 covers 14 residues. Germline values: CDR1 SSHAT, CDR2 FNYEAQ (reference sequence). As DNA, the CDR3 is TGTGCTAGCAGCTTAGCTCCGGGTCCCCACGAGCAGTACTTC. This encodes CASSLAPGPHEQYF.

This rearrangement joins TRBV7-6 to TRBJ1-5; D unresolved. In germline, CDR1 is SGHVS, CDR2 FNYEAQ. The CDR3 is made up of 12 amino acids. The ends were cut back, 2 bases at V and 6 bases at J, with 5 bases in the middle. The CDR3 DNA reads TGTGCCAGCAGCTTACCCCGTCAGCCCCAGCATTTT. Residues: CASSLPRQPQHF.

The chain has TRBV29-1 and TRBJ1-5; possibly TRBD1 for D (6 bases). Germline CDR1 and CDR2: SQVTM and ANQGSEA. The CDR3 has 13 residues. The V and J ends lost 6 bases and 0 bases respectively, with 9 bases between them. The CDR3 nucleotides read TGCAGCGTACAGGGATATAGCAATCAGCCCCAGCATTTT. Its translation is CSVQGYSNQPQHF.

This clone was seen a single time. This sequence joins TRBV7-2 and TRBJ2-7; the D gene is possibly TRBD1 (5 bases). Germline assignment: CDR1 SGHTA and CDR2 FQGNSA. This CDR3 is built from 15 residues. Trimming shortened V by 1 base and J by 2 bases, and 12 bases separated the two germline ends. The CDR3 spells CASSLGLQATYEQYF. In nucleotides, the CDR3 is TGTGCCAGCAGCTTAGGTCTACAGGCTACCTACGAGCAGTACTTC.

The chain employs TRBV6-1 and TRBJ2-3; no clear D gene. The V end lost 4 bases, the J end lost 0 bases, and 11 bases lay between the germline ends. CDR1 MNHNS and CDR2 SASEGT come from the germline V gene. The CDR3 is 15 residues long. CDR3 protein: CASSVWAPSTDTQYF. The CDR3 DNA follows: TGTGCCAGCAGTGTGTGGGCACCGAGCACAGATACGCAGTATTTT.

V is TRBV2 and J is TRBJ2-5; 7 nucleotides align to TRBD1. The J segment lost 3 bases and the V segment lost 5 bases, leaving 3 bases of the junction unmatched. This CDR3 comprises 13 residues. Germline V gives CDR1 SNHLY, CDR2 FYNNEI. This CDR3 is CASSRDSKETQYF. Written as DNA, the CDR3 is TGTGCCAGCAGTCGGGACAGTAAAGAGACCCAGTACTTC.

The chain is built from TRBV18 and TRBJ1-1; D may be TRBD1 (5 bases). Trimming cost V 6 bases and J 0 bases, with 20 bases left between them. CDR3 length: 17 amino acids. In germline, CDR1 is KGHSH, CDR2 LQKENI. The CDR3 spells CASSPTPLTGLNTEAFF. DNA for the CDR3: TGTGCCAGCTCCCCAACACCACTTACAGGACTGAACACTGAAGCTTTCTTT.

The V and J genes are TRBV7-2 and TRBJ2-7, with D possibly being TRBD2 (5 bases). The V gene lost 3 bases and the J gene lost 1 base, with 7 bases spanning the gap. Germline CDR1 reads SGHTA; CDR2 reads FQGNSA. The CDR3 runs 13 residues. CDR3 loop: CASSLDLSYEQYF. As DNA, the CDR3 is TGTGCCAGCAGCTTGGACTTGTCCTACGAGCAGTACTTC.

There are many counts of this clone. V and J are TRBV4-2 and TRBJ2-1; 8 positions match TRBD2. The CDR3 has 16 residues. Losses at the gene ends were 0 bases for V and 0 bases for J; bases not matched to a gene: 1. Germline CDR1 and CDR2: LGHNA and YNFKEQ. The CDR3 nucleotides are TGTGCCAGCAGCCAAGAACGGGGGGGCTCCTACAATGAGCAGTTCTTC. Translation: CASSQERGGSYNEQFF.

This clone was counted only a few times. This chain's CDR3 is CASSPTGIGPTNYGYTF. CDR3 nucleotides: TGTGCCAGCAGCCCAACAGGGATTGGACCCACTAACTATGGCTACACCTTC. This sequence joins TRBV7-2 and TRBJ1-2; possibly TRBD1 for D (6 bases). In germline, CDR1 is SGHTA, CDR2 FQGNSA. The CDR3 runs 17 residues. V was cut by 5 bases and J by 0 bases, with 19 bases left in between.

The chain uses TRBV7-2 and TRBJ1-6; TRBD1 agrees at 9 bases. J gave up 13 bases and V 5 bases, and 12 bases lay outside the gene matches. The CDR3 runs 15 residues. Germline CDR1 SGHTA, CDR2 FQGNSA. CDR3 DNA: TGTGCCAGCAGCCAGGGACAGGGACCCCAATCCCCCCTCCACTTT. Translated: CASSQGQGPQSPLHF.